These 26 T cell receptor beta chains originate from one sample sequenced in a study of blood T cell repertoires in COVID-19. Profiled with immunoSEQ multiplex PCR; TCRdb holds only in-frame clones, not every one. Of about 370,000 clones listed, nearly 90% are singletons. Source material: peripheral blood. Receptors originate from a young man with active or convalescent COVID-19.

The J gene is TRBJ1-1, the V gene TRBV6-6; 11 nucleotides match TRBD1. With V trimmed by 6 bases and J by 6 bases, 6 bases remained unmatched. The germline V gene has CDR1 MNHNY and CDR2 SVGAGI (reference sequence). This CDR3 comprises 14 residues. CDR3 sequence (DNA): TGTGCCAGCAGACCGGGACAGGGGGTAGCTGAAGCTTTCTTT. Translation gives CASRPGQGVAEAFF.

The rearrangement uses TRBV29-1 and TRBJ2-2, with D possibly matching TRBD2 (6 bases). Per the germline V gene, CDR1 is SQVTM and CDR2 is ANQGSEA. This CDR3 region has 12 residues. V lost 7 bases, J lost 5 bases, and 11 bases lay in between. CDR3 amino acids: CSAPRETGELFF. In DNA form, the CDR3 reads TGCAGCGCTCCACGGGAGACCGGGGAGCTGTTTTTT.

The rearrangement links TRBV29-1 to TRBJ2-3; 8 positions agree with TRBD1. The CDR3 consists of 15 residues. The germline V gene has CDR1 SQVTM and CDR2 ANQGSEA. V lost 4 bases, J lost 0 bases, and 6 bases stayed unmatched. The CDR3 nucleotides read TGCAGCGTTGTATGGACAGGGTCTAGCACAGATACGCAGTATTTT. It translates to CSVVWTGSSTDTQYF.

V usage is TRBV29-1 and J usage is TRBJ2-1; tentatively, D is TRBD2 (6 bases). CDR3 length: 10 amino acids. Germline assignment: CDR1 SQVTM and CDR2 ANQGSEA. V was clipped by 6 bases and J by 7 bases, with 7 bases between them. CDR3 bases: TGCAGCGTCCGGGGGAATGAGCAGTTCTTC. Translating it yields CSVRGNEQFF.

V is TRBV20-1 and J is TRBJ2-3; 12 bases line up with TRBD2. This CDR3 has 16 residues. J gave up 2 bases and V 3 bases, and 6 bases lay outside the gene matches. Germline CDR1 is DFQATT and CDR2 is SNEGSKA (reference sequence). CDR3 amino acids: CSASGLAGHYTDTQYF. The CDR3 nucleotides read TGCAGTGCTAGTGGACTAGCGGGACATTACACAGATACGCAGTATTTT.

The CDR3 nucleotides are TGTGCCAGTTGGCGGGGGCAGGCTGAAGCTTTCTTT. It is translated as CASWRGQAEAFF. This chain joins TRBV2 and TRBJ1-1, with D possibly matching TRBD1 (6 bases). Trimming removed 9 bases at V and 6 bases at J, with 14 bases between. CDR1 and CDR2 (germline): SNHLY, FYNNEI. This CDR3 is built from 12 residues. Full variable domain (missing parts from reference TRBV2 and TRBJ1-1): EPEVTQTPSHQVTQMGQEVILRCVPISNHLYFYWYRQILGQKVEFLVSFYNNEISEKSEIFDDQFSVERPDGSNFTLKIRSTKLEDSAMYFCASWRGQAEAFFGQGTRLTVV.

The chain recombines TRBV6-6 with TRBJ1-4, with D possibly TRBD1 on 5 matching bases. This CDR3 spans 14 amino acids. Trimming left V 2 bases short and J 8 bases short, with 12 bases between. Germline values: CDR1 MNHNY, CDR2 SVGAGI (reference sequence). CDR3 sequence reads: CASSYLQGGEKLFF. The CDR3 DNA sequence: TGTGCCAGCAGTTACCTCCAGGGCGGCGAAAAACTGTTTTTT.

In DNA form, the CDR3 reads TGTGCCAGCAGTCTACTTCCCGGCAGCGCCTACGAGCAGTACTTC. Translation gives CASSLLPGSAYEQYF. The V gene is TRBV27, the J gene TRBJ2-7; D is undetermined. V lost 5 bases, J lost 2 bases, and 16 bases lay in between. Germline loops: CDR1 MNHEY, CDR2 SMNVEV (reference sequence). The CDR3 covers 15 residues.

The V and J genes are TRBV6-6 and TRBJ1-5; the match to TRBD1 covers 8 bases. Losses at the gene ends were 0 bases for V and 3 bases for J; bases not matched to a gene: 4. The CDR3 sequence is 16 residues long. Germline V CDR1 and CDR2: MNHNY, SVGAGI (reference sequence). CDR3: CASSYSQGAYNQPQHF. The CDR3 nucleotides are TGTGCCAGCAGTTACTCGCAGGGGGCATACAATCAGCCCCAGCATTTT.

The rearrangement links TRBV27 to TRBJ1-1; tentatively, D is TRBD1 (6 bases). The V end lost 6 bases, the J end lost 4 bases, and 12 bases lay between the germline ends. The germline V gene has CDR1 MNHEY and CDR2 SMNVEV (reference sequence). CDR3 size: 13 residues. CDR3 amino acids: CASSLQGPTEAFF. The DNA for the CDR3 is TGTGCCAGCAGCCTCCAGGGGCCCACTGAAGCTTTCTTT.

This sequence joins TRBV10-3 and TRBJ2-5, with 11 bases fitting TRBD2. Germline lookup yields CDR1 ENHRY and CDR2 SYGVKD. The CDR3 is made up of 14 amino acids. Trimming removed 10 bases from V and 8 bases from J; junction bases left unmatched: 12. The chain's CDR3 is CATTGTSGSPTQYF. DNA for the CDR3: TGTGCCACCACTGGGACTAGCGGTTCGCCCACCCAGTACTTC.

The CDR3 DNA follows: TGTGCCAGCAGCTTAGATCTCCCCGTACAGGGATCTAATGAAAAACTGTTTTTT. Amino acid sequence: CASSLDLPVQGSNEKLFF. The chain carries TRBV11-2 and TRBJ1-4, with D possibly being TRBD1 (6 bases). V lost 0 bases to trimming and J lost 3 bases, with 17 bases between them. The CDR3 runs 18 residues. Germline CDR1 is SGHAT and CDR2 is FQNNGV.

This rearrangement joins TRBV2 to TRBJ2-7, with 8 bases matching TRBD1. The V segment lost 5 bases and the J segment 3 bases; nucleotides outside the gene matches: 15. CDR1 and CDR2 from the germline V gene are SNHLY and FYNNEI. The length of the CDR3 is 17 residues. The chain's CDR3 is CASSNFWDRLTLYEQYF. CDR3 DNA sequence: TGTGCCAGCAGTAACTTTTGGGACAGGCTGACCCTCTACGAGCAGTACTTC.

With regard to this clone: This sample also contains other DNA sequences that code for the same CDR3. This chain uses TRBV5-1 with TRBJ2-2; 7 nucleotides match TRBD2. This CDR3 comprises 16 residues. The trim removed 0 bases at V and 0 bases at J, leaving 2 bases unmatched. Looked up from germline, CDR1 is SGHRS and CDR2 is YFSETQ. This CDR3 is CASSLVAGTNTGELFF. The DNA for the CDR3 is TGCGCCAGCAGCTTGGTAGCGGGTACGAACACCGGGGAGCTGTTTTTT.

The V gene is TRBV14, the J gene TRBJ1-2; TRBD1 agrees at 9 bases. There are 14 residues in the CDR3. The germline CDR1 and CDR2 sequences are SGHDN and FVKESK. J gave up 8 bases and V 2 bases, and 6 bases lay outside the gene matches. CDR3 coding DNA: TGTGCCAGCAGCCAAAGGACAGGGGTCGGGGGCTACACCTTC. The encoded protein is CASSQRTGVGGYTF.

The chain is built from TRBV7-6 and TRBJ2-7; D might be TRBD1 (6 bases). CDR3 size: 17 residues. Trimming took off 1 base at V and 3 bases at J, with 19 bases between the two ends. CDR1 is SGHVS, CDR2 FNYEAQ, per germline. This chain's CDR3 is CASSLGKKTGQDYEQYF. The CDR3 region has the DNA TGTGCCAGCAGCTTAGGCAAGAAGACAGGTCAAGACTACGAGCAGTACTTC.

The chain is built from TRBV27 and TRBJ2-1, with 10 bases matching TRBD2. With V trimmed by 6 bases and J by 8 bases, 10 bases remained unmatched. The germline CDR1 and CDR2 sequences are MNHEY and SMNVEV (reference sequence). CDR3 length: 15 amino acids. The CDR3 nucleotides are TGTGCCAGCAGCCCCATAGCGGGAGGAATTTATGAGCAGTTCTTC. This encodes CASSPIAGGIYEQFF.

The CDR3 bases are TGTGCCAGCAGCCTAGCGGGGGGGACCTCCTACGAGCAGTACTTC. Its protein is CASSLAGGTSYEQYF. The chain carries TRBV11-2 and TRBJ2-7; 12 bases fit TRBD2. This CDR3 contains 15 residues. The V gene end was trimmed by 5 bases and the J gene end by 0 bases; junction bases not matched to a gene: 2. Germline V gene data show CDR1 as SGHAT and CDR2 as FQNNGV.

This chain joins TRBV27 and TRBJ1-1; the D gene is possibly TRBD1 (6 bases). Germline V gene sequence: CDR1 MNHEY, CDR2 SMNVEV (reference sequence). This CDR3 region has 15 residues. The V and J ends lost 5 bases and 4 bases respectively, with 17 bases between them. CDR3 loop: CASSPDTGYGTEAFF. The CDR3, as DNA: TGTGCCAGCAGTCCCGATACAGGGTATGGCACTGAAGCTTTCTTT.

The genes are TRBV19 and TRBJ1-6; D unresolved. V was trimmed by 6 bases and J by 7 bases, leaving 19 bases between them. The CDR3 is 16 amino acids. Germline lookup yields CDR1 LNHDA and CDR2 SQIVND (reference sequence). Written as DNA, the CDR3 is TGTGCCAGTAGCCGGGCGTCCGGACTTCGGAATTCACCCCTCCACTTT. It is translated as CASSRASGLRNSPLHF.

This chain joins TRBV25-1 and TRBJ2-5, with TRBD1 matching 10 bases. Germline CDR1 is MGHDK and CDR2 is SYGVNS. The CDR3 is 12 amino acids. After removal of 9 bases from V and 5 bases from J, the junction contained 3 bases not matched to a gene. In DNA form, the CDR3 reads TGTGCCAGGGAGGGACAGGGGGAGACCCAGTACTTC. Amino acids: CAREGQGETQYF.

The J gene is TRBJ2-5, the V gene TRBV6-1; maybe TRBD2 (6 bases). The germline gives CDR1 MNHNS, CDR2 SASEGT. Trimming took 3 bases from V and 10 from J, leaving 12 bases between them. This CDR3 spans 12 amino acids. CDR3 region: CASSDGTGGQYF. CDR3 sequence (DNA): TGTGCCAGCAGTGACGGAACCGGGGGCCAGTACTTC.

The gene calls are TRBV6-5 and TRBJ2-1; TRBD2 aligns across 8 bases. Germline V gene sequence: CDR1 MNHEY, CDR2 SVGAGI. This CDR3 has 14 amino acids. V was clipped by 5 bases and J by 6 bases; unmatched bases: 6. The CDR3: CASSPSGTSNEQFF. CDR3 bases: TGTGCCAGCAGTCCTTCTGGGACTAGCAATGAGCAGTTCTTC.

The CDR3 DNA sequence: TGTGCCAGCAGCGGGGGACAGGGAGGTTGGGAGACCCAGTACTTC. Translated: CASSGGQGGWETQYF. The rearrangement links TRBV11-2 to TRBJ2-5, with TRBD1 matching 9 bases. From germline, CDR1 is SGHAT and CDR2 FQNNGV. The J segment lost 5 bases and the V segment lost 5 bases, leaving 9 bases of the junction unmatched. The CDR3 runs to 15 residues.

This sequence joins TRBV27 and TRBJ2-7, with 7 positions matching TRBD1. Unmatched junction bases numbered 7, after V lost 0 bases and J lost 5 bases. CDR1 is MNHEY, CDR2 SMNVEV, per germline (reference sequence). CDR3 length equals 15 residues. In DNA, the CDR3 is TGTGCCAGCAGTTTATCGATGACAGGGATGCACGAGCAGTACTTC. Its protein product is CASSLSMTGMHEQYF.

The rearrangement joins TRBV11-3 to TRBJ2-5; TRBD2 aligns across 13 bases. This CDR3 contains 19 residues. The germline CDR1 and CDR2 sequences are SGHNT and YENEEA. V lost 5 bases and J lost 2; bases outside the gene matches: 14. The CDR3 DNA sequence: TGTGCCAGCAGCCAGCGACTAGCGGGGGGTTTTCGCGTTCAAGAGACCCAGTACTTC. Translated, it gives CASSQRLAGGFRVQETQYF.